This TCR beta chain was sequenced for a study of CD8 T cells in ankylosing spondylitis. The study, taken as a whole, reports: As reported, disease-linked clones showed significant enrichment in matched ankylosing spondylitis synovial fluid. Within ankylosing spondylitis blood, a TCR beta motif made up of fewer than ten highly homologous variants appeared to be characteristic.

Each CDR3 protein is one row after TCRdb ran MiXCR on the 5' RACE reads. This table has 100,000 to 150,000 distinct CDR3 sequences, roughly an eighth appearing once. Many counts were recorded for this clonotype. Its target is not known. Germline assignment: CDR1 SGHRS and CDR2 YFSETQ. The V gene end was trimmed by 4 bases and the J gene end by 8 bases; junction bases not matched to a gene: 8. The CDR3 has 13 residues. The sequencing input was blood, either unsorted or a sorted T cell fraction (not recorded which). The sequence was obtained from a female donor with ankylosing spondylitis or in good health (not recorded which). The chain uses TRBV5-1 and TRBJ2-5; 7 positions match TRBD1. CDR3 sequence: CASSNLTGPTQYF. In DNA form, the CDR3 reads TGCGCCAGCAGCAACCTGACAGGGCCAACCCAGTACTTC.